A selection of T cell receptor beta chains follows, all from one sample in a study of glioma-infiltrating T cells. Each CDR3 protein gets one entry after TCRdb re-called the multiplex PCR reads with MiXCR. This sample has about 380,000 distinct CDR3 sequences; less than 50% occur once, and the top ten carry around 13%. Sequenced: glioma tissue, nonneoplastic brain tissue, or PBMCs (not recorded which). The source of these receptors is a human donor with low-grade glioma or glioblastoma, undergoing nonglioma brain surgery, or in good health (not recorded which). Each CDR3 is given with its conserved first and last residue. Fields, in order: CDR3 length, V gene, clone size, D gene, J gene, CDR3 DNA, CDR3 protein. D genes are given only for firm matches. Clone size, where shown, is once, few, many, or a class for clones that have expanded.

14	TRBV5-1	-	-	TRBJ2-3	TGCGCCAGCAGCGGGTTACACCAGGGAGTCGAGCAGTATTTT	CASSGLHQGVEQYF
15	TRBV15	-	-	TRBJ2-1	TGTGCCACCAGCAGAGACAGGGACCCCTACAATGAGCAGTTCTTC	CATSRDRDPYNEQFF
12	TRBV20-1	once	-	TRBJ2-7	TGCAGTGCTAGAGAACCTCGATACGAGCAGTACTTC	CSAREPRYEQYF
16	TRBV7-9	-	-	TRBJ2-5	TGTGCCAGCAGCTCTCCCCCCGGACGCAACCAAGAGACCCAGTACTTC	CASSSPPGRNQETQYF
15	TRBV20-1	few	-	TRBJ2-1	TGCAGTGCTAGTAGATTCGGAGGATCCTACAATGAGCAGTTCTTC	CSASRFGGSYNEQFF
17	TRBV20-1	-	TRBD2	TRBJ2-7	TGCAGTGCTCCCCGCAGTAGCGGGAGGTCCCGATTCTACGAGCGGTACTTC	CSAPRSSGRSRFYERYF
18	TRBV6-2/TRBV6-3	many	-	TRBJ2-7	TGTGCCAGCAGCCGACCGACAGACGGGTATTACCGATCCTACGAGCAGTACTTC	CASSRPTDGYYRSYEQYF
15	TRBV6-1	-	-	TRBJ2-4	TGTGCCAGCAGTCGGGTGGGATTAGCCAAAAACATTCAGTACTTC	CASSRVGLAKNIQYF
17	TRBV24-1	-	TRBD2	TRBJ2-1	TGTGCCACCAGTGATTCCGGACTAGCGGGAGACGGAAATGAGCAGTTCTTC	CATSDSGLAGDGNEQFF
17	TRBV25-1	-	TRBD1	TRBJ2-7	TGTGCCAGCAGTGAACTGGGCCTTGGGACAGTGTCCTACGAGCAGTACTTC	CASSELGLGTVSYEQYF
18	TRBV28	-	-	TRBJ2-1	TGTGCCGGCAGTTTCTCCCATGGGGAGAAGATCTCCTACAATGAGCAGTTCTTC	CAGSFSHGEKISYNEQFF
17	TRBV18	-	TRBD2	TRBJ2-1	TGTGCCAGCCTAAGGGGCTCTGTAGCGGGAGGCTACAATGAGCAGTTCTTC	CASLRGSVAGGYNEQFF
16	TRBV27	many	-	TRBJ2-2	TGTGCCAGCAGTTTAATGGTACCGGGCGGCACCGGGGAGCTGTTTTTT	CASSLMVPGGTGELFF
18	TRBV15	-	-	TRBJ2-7	TGTGCCACCAGCAGAGATCCCCTGGGCCACCTTTACTCCTACGAGCAGTACTTC	CATSRDPLGHLYSYEQYF
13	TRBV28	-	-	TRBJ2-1	TGTGCCAGCTTGAGCAGCTTCTCCTACGAGCAGTTCTTC	CASLSSFSYEQFF
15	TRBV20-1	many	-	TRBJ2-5	TGCAGTGCTAGACCGATCGGAGGAGGGCAAGAGACCCAGTACTTC	CSARPIGGGQETQYF
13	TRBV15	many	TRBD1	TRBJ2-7	TGTGCCACCAGTACGCGACAGGGGAACGAGCAGTACTTC	CATSTRQGNEQYF
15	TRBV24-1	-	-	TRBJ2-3	TGTGCCACCAGCGCACGTCGCAGCAGCACAGATACGCAGTATTTT	CATSARRSSTDTQYF
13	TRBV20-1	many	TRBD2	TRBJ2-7	TGCAGTGCTTGGGCTAGCGGGAGCCACGAGCAGTACTTC	CSAWASGSHEQYF
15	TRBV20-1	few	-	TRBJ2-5	TGCAGTGCTAGAGATAATTGGATAGCAGGAGAGACCCAGTACTTC	CSARDNWIAGETQYF
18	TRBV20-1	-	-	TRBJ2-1	TGCAGTGTCATGAGCCCCCTAGCGCCTGATCGCGACTACAATGAGCAGTTCTTC	CSVMSPLAPDRDYNEQFF
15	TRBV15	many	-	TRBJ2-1	TGTGCCACCAGCAGAGCGGGGGGCTCGGGCAATGAGCAGTTCTTC	CATSRAGGSGNEQFF
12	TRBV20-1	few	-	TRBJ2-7	TGCAGTGCTAGTAAGGGGCTGTACGAGCAGTACTTC	CSASKGLYEQYF
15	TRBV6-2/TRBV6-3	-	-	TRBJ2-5	TGTGCCATCAGTGAGTCGTTAGATAGGGAGGAGACCCAGTACTTC	CAISESLDREETQYF
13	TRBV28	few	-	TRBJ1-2	TGTGCCAGCAGTTTAATGGGGATGAGTGGCTACACCTTC	CASSLMGMSGYTF
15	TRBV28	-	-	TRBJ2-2	TGTGCCAGAAGCCGCAGGACGGCGAACACCGGGGAGCTGTTTTTT	CARSRRTANTGELFF